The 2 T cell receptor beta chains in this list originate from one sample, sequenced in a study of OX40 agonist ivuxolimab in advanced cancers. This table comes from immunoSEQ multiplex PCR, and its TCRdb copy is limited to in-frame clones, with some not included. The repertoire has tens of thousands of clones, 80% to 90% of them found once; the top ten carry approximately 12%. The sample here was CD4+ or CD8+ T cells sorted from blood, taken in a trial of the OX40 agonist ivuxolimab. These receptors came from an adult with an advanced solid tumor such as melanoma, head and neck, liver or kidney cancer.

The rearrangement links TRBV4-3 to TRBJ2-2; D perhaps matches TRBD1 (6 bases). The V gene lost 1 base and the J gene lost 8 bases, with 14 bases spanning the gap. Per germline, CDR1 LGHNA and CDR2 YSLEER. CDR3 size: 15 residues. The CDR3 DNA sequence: TGCGCCAGCAGCCAAGTGGCAGGGGTCCAAGGGGAGCTGTTTTTT. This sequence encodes CASSQVAGVQGELFF.

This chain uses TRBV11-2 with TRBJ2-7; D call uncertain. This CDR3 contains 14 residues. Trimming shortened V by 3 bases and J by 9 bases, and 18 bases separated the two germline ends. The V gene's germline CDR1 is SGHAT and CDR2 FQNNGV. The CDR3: CASSFSGDRRWQYF. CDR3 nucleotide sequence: TGTGCCAGCAGCTTCTCCGGCGACCGTCGCTGGCAGTACTTC.